This T cell receptor (beta chain) was identified in a study of blood T cells in healthy people across ages. With a J-beta primer mix and a sample-barcoded 5' primer, a second PCR ran roughly 7 to 11 cycles. MiXCR, run by TCRdb on the 5' RACE reads, gives a single entry per CDR3 protein. This table has under 800,000 distinct CDR3 sequences, over 20% appearing once. Germline V gives CDR1 MNHEY, CDR2 SMNVEV (reference sequence). CDR3 size: 12 residues. V shed 6 bases, J shed 7 bases, and the junction held 2 bases outside the gene matches. The sequencing input was blood. This sequence originates from a man between 65 and 80 years old in good health. The rearrangement uses TRBV27 and TRBJ2-1; 8 bases map to TRBD2. CDR3 DNA: TGTGCCAGCAGACTAGCGGTGAATGAGCAGTTCTTC. The encoded protein is CASRLAVNEQFF.